This T cell receptor beta chain originates from a study of beta chain features in type 1 diabetes. The study's findings and limits: It was possible that PCR favored shorter templates, equally so in patients and controls.

Concerning this clone: What it recognizes is unknown.

V dropped 4 bases and J dropped 1; count of bases not matched to a gene: 4. The CDR3 has 15 amino acids. CDR1 and CDR2 from the germline V gene are SGDLS and YYNGEE. The study reverse transcribed the entire isolated RNA, so it sequenced expressed TCRB transcripts. Assay: immunoSEQ multiplex PCR; the TCRdb copy retains only in-frame clones and omits some. The sample carries almost 250,000 clones, roughly 13% recorded once. This sequence joins TRBV9 and TRBJ1-4; 7 bases fit TRBD1. The specimen sequenced was naive CD4+ T cells from blood. The receptor comes from a woman aged 40-49 years in good health. The CDR3 loop reads CASSSRQGTNEKLFF. The DNA for the CDR3 is TGTGCCAGCAGCTCCCGACAGGGAACTAATGAAAAACTGTTTTTT.